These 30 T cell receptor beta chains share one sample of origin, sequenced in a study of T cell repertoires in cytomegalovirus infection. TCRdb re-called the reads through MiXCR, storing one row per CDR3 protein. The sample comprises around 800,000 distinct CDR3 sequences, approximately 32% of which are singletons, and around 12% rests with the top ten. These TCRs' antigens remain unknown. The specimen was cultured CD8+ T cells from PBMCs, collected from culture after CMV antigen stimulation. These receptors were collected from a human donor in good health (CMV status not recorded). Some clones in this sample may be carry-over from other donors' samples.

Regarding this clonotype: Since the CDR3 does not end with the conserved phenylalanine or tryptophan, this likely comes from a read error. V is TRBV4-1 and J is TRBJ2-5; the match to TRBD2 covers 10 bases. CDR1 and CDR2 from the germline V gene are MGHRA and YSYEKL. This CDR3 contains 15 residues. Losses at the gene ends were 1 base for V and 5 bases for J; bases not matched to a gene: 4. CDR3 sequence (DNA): TGCGCCAGCAGCCAAGGGAGCGGGGGGGCGGAGACCCAGTACTCC. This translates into CASSQGSGGAETQYS.

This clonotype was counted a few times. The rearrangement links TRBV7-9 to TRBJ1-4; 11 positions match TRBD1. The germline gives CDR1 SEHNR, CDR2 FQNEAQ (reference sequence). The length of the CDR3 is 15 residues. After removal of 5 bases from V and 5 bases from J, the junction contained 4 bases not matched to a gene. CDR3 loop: CASSGRTGGNEKLFF. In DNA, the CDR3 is TGTGCCAGCAGCGGACGGACAGGGGGCAATGAAAAACTGTTTTTT.

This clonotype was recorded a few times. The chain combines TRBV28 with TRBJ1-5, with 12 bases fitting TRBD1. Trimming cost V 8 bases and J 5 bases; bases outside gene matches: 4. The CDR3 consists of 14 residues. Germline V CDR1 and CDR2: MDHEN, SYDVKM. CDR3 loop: CASGTGGRYQPQHF. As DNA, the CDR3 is TGTGCCAGCGGGACAGGGGGCAGGTATCAGCCCCAGCATTTT.

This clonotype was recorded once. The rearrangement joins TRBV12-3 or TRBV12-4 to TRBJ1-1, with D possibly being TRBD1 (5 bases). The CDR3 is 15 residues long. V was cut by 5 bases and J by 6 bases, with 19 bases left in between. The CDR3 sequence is CASSPWSPTGSEAFF. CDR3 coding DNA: TGTGCCAGCAGTCCTTGGTCCCCTACAGGCTCTGAAGCTTTCTTT.

CDR3 residues: CATQGSLQETQYF. In DNA, the CDR3 is TGTGCCACCCAAGGGAGTTTACAAGAGACCCAGTACTTC. The chain combines TRBV7-9 with TRBJ2-5; perhaps TRBD2 as D (5 bases). V was trimmed by 10 bases and J by 2 bases, leaving 14 bases between them. This CDR3 region has 13 residues. Germline CDR1 SEHNR, CDR2 FQNEAQ (reference sequence).

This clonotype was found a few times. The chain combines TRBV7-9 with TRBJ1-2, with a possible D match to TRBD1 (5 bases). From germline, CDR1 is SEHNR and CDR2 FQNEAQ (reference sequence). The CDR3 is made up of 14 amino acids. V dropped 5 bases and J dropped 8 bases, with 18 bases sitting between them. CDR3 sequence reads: CASSHGEGVFGYTF. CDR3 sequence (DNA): TGTGCCAGCAGCCACGGGGAAGGGGTGTTCGGCTACACCTTC.

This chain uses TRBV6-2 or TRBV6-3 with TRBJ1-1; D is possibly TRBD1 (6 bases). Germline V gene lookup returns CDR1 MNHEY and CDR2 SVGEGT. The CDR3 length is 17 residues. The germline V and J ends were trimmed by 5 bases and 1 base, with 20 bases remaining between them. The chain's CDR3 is CASSLGRGGVGNTEAFF. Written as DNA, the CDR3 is TGTGCCAGCAGTCTTGGTAGGGGGGGCGTTGGGAACACTGAAGCTTTCTTT.

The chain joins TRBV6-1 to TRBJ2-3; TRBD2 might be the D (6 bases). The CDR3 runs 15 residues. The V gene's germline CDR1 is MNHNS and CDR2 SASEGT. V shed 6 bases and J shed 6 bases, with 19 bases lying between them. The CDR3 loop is CASSDDPRGSDTQYF. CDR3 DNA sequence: TGTGCCAGCAGCGATGACCCGCGGGGTTCCGATACGCAGTATTTT.

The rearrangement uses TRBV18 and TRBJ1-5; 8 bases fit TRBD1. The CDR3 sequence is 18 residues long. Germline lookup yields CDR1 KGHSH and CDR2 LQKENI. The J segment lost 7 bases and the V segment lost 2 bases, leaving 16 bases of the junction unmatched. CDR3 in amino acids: CASSPKGAKDRVKQPQHF. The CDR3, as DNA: TGTGCCAGCTCACCAAAAGGAGCGAAGGACAGGGTGAAACAGCCCCAGCATTTT.

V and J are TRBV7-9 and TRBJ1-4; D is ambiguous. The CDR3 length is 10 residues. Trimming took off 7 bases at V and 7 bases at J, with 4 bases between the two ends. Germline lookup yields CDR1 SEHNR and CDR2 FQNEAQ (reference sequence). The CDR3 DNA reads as TGTGCCAGCAATGTTGAAAAACTGTTTTTT. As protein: CASNVEKLFF.

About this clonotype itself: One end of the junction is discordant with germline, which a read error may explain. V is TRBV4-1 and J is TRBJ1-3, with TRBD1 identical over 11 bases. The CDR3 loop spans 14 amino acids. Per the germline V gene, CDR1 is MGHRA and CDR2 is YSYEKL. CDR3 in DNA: TGCGCCAGCAGCCAAGTTGGGACAGGGGGTTTTATGGTTTTT. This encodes CASSQVGTGGFMVF.

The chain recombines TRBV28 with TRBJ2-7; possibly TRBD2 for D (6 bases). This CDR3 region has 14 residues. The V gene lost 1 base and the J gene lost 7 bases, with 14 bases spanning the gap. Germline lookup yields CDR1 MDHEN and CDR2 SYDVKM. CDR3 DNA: TGTGCCAGCAGTTTATCGGAGGGATGGGAAGAGCAGTACGTC. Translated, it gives CASSLSEGWEEQYV.

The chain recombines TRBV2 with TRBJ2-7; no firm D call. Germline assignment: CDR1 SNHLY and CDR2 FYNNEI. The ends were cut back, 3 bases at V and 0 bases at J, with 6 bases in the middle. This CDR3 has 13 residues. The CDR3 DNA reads TGTGCCAGCAGTGACCCCAGCTCCTACGAGCAGTACTTC. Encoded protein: CASSDPSSYEQYF.

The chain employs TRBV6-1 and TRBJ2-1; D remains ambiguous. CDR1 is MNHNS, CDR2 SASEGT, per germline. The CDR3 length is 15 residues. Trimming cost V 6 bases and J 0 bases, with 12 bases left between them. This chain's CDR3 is CASRAGLSSYNEQFF. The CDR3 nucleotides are TGTGCCAGCAGGGCCGGGTTGAGCTCCTACAATGAGCAGTTCTTC.

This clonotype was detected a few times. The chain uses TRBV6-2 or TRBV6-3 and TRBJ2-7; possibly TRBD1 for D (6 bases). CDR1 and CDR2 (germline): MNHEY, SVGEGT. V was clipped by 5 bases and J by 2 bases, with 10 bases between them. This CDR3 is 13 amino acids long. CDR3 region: CASSPTGPYEQYV. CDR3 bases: TGTGCCAGCAGTCCGACAGGTCCCTACGAGCAGTACGTC.

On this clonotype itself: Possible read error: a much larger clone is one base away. CDR3 amino acids: CTSSLEVGETQYF. The CDR3 coding sequence is TGTACCAGCAGCTTGGAGGTGGGGGAGACCCAGTACTTC. V is TRBV7-2 and J is TRBJ2-5; TRBD2 might be the D (5 bases). This CDR3 is built from 13 residues. Between the trimmed V and J ends, which lost 3 bases and 5 bases, there was a span of 10 bases. CDR1 SGHTA and CDR2 FQGNSA come from the germline V gene.

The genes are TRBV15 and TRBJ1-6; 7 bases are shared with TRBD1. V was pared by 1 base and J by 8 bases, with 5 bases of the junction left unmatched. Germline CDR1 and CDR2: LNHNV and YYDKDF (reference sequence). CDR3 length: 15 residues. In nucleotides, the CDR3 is TGTGCCACCAGCAGAGGAAAGGGGGCGGATTCACCCCTCCACTTT. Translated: CATSRGKGADSPLHF. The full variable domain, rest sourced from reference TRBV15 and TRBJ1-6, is DAMVIQNPRYQVTQFGKPVTLSCSQTLNHNVMYWYQQKSSQAPKLLFHYYDKDFNNEADTPDNFQSRRPNTSFCFLDIRSPGLGDTAMYLCATSRGKGADSPLHFGNGTRLTVT.

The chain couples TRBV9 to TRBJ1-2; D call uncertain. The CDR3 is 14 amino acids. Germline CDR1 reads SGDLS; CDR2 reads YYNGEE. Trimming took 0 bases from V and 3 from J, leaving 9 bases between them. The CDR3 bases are TGTGCCAGCAGCGTAGGGAAAGAGCACTATGGCTACACCTTC. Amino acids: CASSVGKEHYGYTF.

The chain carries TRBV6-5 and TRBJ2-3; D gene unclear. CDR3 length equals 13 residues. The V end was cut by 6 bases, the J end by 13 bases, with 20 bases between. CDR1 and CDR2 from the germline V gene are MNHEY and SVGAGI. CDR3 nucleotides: TGTGCCAGCAGGGCCGAACCAGTAGCACCAGAGTATTTT. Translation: CASRAEPVAPEYF.

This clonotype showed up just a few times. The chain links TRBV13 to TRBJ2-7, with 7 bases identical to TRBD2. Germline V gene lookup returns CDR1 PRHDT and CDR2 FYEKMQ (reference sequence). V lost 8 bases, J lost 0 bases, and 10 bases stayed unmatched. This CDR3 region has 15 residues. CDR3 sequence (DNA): TGTGCCAGCTCCTATGGGGGGGATAACTCCTACGAGCAGTACTTC. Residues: CASSYGGDNSYEQYF.

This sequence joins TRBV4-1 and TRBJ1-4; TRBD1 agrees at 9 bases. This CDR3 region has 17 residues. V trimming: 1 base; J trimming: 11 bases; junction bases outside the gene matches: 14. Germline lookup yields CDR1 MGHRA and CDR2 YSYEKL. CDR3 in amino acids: CASSQVGQGVYPPKLFF. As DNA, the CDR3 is TGCGCCAGCAGCCAAGTGGGACAGGGAGTCTACCCGCCGAAACTGTTTTTT.

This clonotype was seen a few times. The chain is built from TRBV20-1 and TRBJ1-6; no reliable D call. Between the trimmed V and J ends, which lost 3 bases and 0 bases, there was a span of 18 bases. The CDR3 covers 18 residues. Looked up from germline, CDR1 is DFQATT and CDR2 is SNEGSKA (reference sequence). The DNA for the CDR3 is TGCAGTGCTAGTTTATCAGGAGTCGAGAGCTCCTATAATTCACCCCTCCACTTT. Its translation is CSASLSGVESSYNSPLHF.

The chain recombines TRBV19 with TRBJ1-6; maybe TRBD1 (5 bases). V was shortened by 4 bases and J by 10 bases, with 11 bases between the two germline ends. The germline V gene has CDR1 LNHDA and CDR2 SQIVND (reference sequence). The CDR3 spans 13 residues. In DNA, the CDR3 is TGTGCCAGTAGTACCAGGGTCGTATCACCCCTCCACTTT. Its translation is CASSTRVVSPLHF.

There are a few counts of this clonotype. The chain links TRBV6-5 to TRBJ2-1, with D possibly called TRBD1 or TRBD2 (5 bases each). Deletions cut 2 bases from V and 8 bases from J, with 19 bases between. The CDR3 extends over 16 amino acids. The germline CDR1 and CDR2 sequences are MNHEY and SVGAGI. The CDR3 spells CASSYPGRGRLDEQFF. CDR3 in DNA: TGTGCCAGCAGTTACCCGGGACGGGGAAGGTTGGATGAGCAGTTCTTC.

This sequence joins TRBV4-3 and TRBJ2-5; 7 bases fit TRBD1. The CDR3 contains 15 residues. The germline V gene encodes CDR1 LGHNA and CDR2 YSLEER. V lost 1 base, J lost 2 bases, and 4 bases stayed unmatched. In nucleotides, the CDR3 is TGCGCCAGCAGCCAAGGGGTCAGGGGGCAAGAGACCCAGTACTTC. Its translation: CASSQGVRGQETQYF.

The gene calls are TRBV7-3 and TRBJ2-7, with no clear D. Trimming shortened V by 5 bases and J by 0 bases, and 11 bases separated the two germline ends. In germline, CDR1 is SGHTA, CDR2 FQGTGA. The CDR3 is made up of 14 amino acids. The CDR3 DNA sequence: TGTGCCAGCAGCCCCCGCCCGAACTCCTACGAGCAGTACTTC. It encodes CASSPRPNSYEQYF. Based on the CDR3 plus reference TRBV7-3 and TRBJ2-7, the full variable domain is GAGVSQTPSNKVTEKGKYVELRCDPISGHTALYWYRQSLGQGPEFLIYFQGTGAADDSGLPNDRFFAVRPEGSVSTLKIQRTERGDSAVYLCASSPRPNSYEQYFGPGTRLTVT.

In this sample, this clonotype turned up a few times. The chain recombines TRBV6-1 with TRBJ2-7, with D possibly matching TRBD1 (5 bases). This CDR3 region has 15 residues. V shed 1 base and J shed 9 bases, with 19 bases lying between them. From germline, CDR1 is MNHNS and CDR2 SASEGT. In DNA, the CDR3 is TGTGCCAGCAGTGAAGAGATAGGACATGGGGTTTGGCAGTACGTC. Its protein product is CASSEEIGHGVWQYV.

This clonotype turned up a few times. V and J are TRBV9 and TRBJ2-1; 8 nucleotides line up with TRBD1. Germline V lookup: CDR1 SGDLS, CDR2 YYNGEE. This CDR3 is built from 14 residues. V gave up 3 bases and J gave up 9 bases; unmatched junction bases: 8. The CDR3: CASSAGQGGSEQFF. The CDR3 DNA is TGTGCCAGCAGCGCAGGACAGGGTGGGTCTGAGCAGTTCTTC.

This CDR3 reads CASRPGQENQPQHF. The CDR3, as DNA: TGCGCCAGCAGGCCGGGACAGGAGAATCAGCCCCAGCATTTT. The chain combines TRBV5-1 with TRBJ1-5; TRBD1 matches at 8 bases. The trim removed 5 bases at V and 4 bases at J, leaving 5 bases unmatched. The CDR3 is 14 residues long. Germline V gene data show CDR1 as SGHRS and CDR2 as YFSETQ.

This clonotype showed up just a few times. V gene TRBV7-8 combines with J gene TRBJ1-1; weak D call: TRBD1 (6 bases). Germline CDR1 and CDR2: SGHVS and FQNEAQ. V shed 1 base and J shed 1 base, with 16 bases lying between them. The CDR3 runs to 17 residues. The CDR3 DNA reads TGTGCCAGCAGCTTAGAATTATTCGGGACACCGAACACTGAAGCTTTCTTT. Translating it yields CASSLELFGTPNTEAFF.